This T cell receptor beta chain stems from a study of blood T cells in healthy people across ages. Findings of the study overall: Age showed a roughly linear inverse relationship with TCR beta diversity per million T cells.

For this clonotype: Its antigen is still unknown.

Trimming pared 5 bases from V and 7 bases from J, leaving 15 bases between. This CDR3 is built from 14 residues. Combining a sample-barcoded 5' primer with a J-beta primer mix, a second PCR ran for roughly 7 to 12 cycles. A template-switch adaptor with 12 random nucleotides tagged each cDNA molecule. Every individual sample yielded 2.5 million or more paired-end reads (each containing CDR3). Each CDR3 protein is one row after TCRdb ran MiXCR on the 5' RACE reads. Among 1.5 million to 2 million distinct CDR3 sequences listed, roughly 49% were seen once. This chain joins TRBV12-3 or TRBV12-4 and TRBJ1-5; D is perhaps TRBD1 (5 bases). The clonotype comes from a woman in her 40s in good health. The sample comprised blood. In DNA, the CDR3 is TGTGCCAGCAGTCCTCTGGGGGGAGGACAGCCCCAGCATTTT. The encoded protein is CASSPLGGGQPQHF.